This T cell receptor (beta chain) was captured in a study of blood T cell repertoires in COVID-19. The wider study: The origin of the acute and convalescent COVID-19 samples was the United States, Italy and Spain.

Seattle participants joined during active infection and were tracked over time. The V end was cut by 7 bases, the J end by 0 bases, with 13 bases between. The CDR3 length is 14 residues. Per germline, CDR1 SNHLY and CDR2 FYNNEI. The protocol was immunoSEQ multiplex PCR, while the TCRdb copy is restricted to in-frame clones and leaves out a portion. This sample has 150,000 or so clones, with approximately 86% found just once. Input material: peripheral blood. The rearrangement joins TRBV2 to TRBJ2-7; TRBD1 is a possible D gene (5 bases). This receptor was taken from a man in his fifties or sixties with COVID-19, enrolled during active disease. The CDR3: CASKDSSSSYEQYF. The CDR3, as DNA: TGTGCCAGCAAAGACAGCTCGAGCTCCTACGAGCAGTACTTC.